This TCR beta chain was found in a study of CD8 T cells in Susac syndrome. The study sequenced TCR beta in blood CD8+ and CD4+ T cells. An amount of RNA that ranged from roughly 0.45 to 1 ug was reverse transcribed with random hexamers. immunoSEQ multiplex PCR amplified TCR beta CDR3 across 54 Vbeta, 13 Jbeta. Using its own MiXCR run on the immunoSEQ multiplex PCR reads, TCRdb lists one record per CDR3 protein. The data hold about 300,000 distinct CDR3 sequences, with 70% to 90% observed a single time. Sequencing was done on a sample of CD8+ T cells from PBMCs. The source is a human donor with multiple sclerosis.

The CDR3 DNA reads as TGTGCCAGCAGTGAGTTTGCCAGACCGAGCACTGAAGCTTTCTTT. It yields the protein CASSEFARPSTEAFF. The chain joins TRBV2 to TRBJ1-1; no clear D gene. The CDR3 length is 15 residues. The germline gives CDR1 SNHLY, CDR2 FYNNEI. V dropped 3 bases and J dropped 4 bases, with 15 bases sitting between them.